Detailed here is one T cell receptor (beta chain). The clone's antigen remains unknown. Per-base qualities were not stored, and no clone one base away is much larger. At one collaborating source in Seattle, patients were enrolled during active infection and were followed longitudinally through the course of disease. Each collaborating institution followed its own protocols to collect whole blood in K2EDTA tubes. For TCRbeta analysis, collaborators shipped samples in one of three forms: frozen whole blood, isolated PBMCs, or DNA extracted from either of those sample types. The germline V gene gives CDR1 as SGHTA and CDR2 as FQGNSA. The CDR3, from cysteine to phenylalanine, totals 14 residues. Just CDR3 DNA is preserved here, 42 bases in frame from base 1. The V and J ends are trimmed by 5 bases and 0 bases, leaving 10 bases between them. This entry is derived from a study of blood T cell repertoires in COVID-19 (dated by TCRdb to about 2020). About the investigation overall: Collaborator samples came from the United States, Italy and Spain and covered acute and convalescent phases of COVID-19. The repertoires were made available in a free public database intended to serve as a resource for research on the immune response to SARS-CoV-2. Where available, HLA class I and class II types were taken from metadata supplied by the sample provider and were not determined by assay-based typing. The material from the prospective study consisted of cDNA or gDNA derived from T cells, B-cell-depleted T cells, or PBMCs. Deeply sampled blood TCRbeta repertoires from subjects exposed to, actively infected with, or recovered from COVID-19 were included in the dataset. The samples were drawn from two sources: the first 160 participants of the ongoing ImmuneRACE study, and 1,000 to 1,500 subjects contributed by 6 global collaborators. A de-identified subject ID, COVID-19 status, age in years and sex were almost always included in the sample metadata. Here is what the overall study found, with its caveats: The amount of clinical and demographic metadata varied by source and participant and was provided uncurated.

TCRbeta CDR3 regions were amplified from genomic DNA using the immunoSEQ Assay, a bias-controlled multiplex PCR. Per the source publication's procedure: Nucleated cell counts per sample were estimated from amplification of reference gene primers within the assay. Sequence reads were collapsed and filtered to measure the absolute abundance of every unique TCRbeta CDR3 rearrangement. Productive Simpson clonality was computed per sample as the square root of Simpson's diversity index over productive rearrangements. Sourced from immuneACCESS, this table was stored by TCRdb with only in-frame sequences that have V and J called. A share of the clones is absent; for the studies checked, an unresolved V gene accounts for under half, and the remainder has no known explanation. From that table come the V and J calls and clone size; the DNA was used to work out D and trimming. Counted in this sample were about 200,000 clones; roughly 92% of them appeared once. The ten largest clones capture roughly 0.76% of the sample.

This receptor was taken from a man younger than 45 with COVID-19, enrolled during active disease. Input material: peripheral blood. The chain links TRBV7-2 with TRBJ1-1; confidence is insufficient to name the D gene. The nucleotide sequence is TGTGCCAGCAGCCTGAGAGCTATGAACACTGAAGCTTTCTTT. Protein translation: CASSLRAMNTEAFF.